These 8 T cell receptor beta chains were all obtained from the same sample, sequenced in a study of T-cell memory formation after mild COVID-19. TCRdb re-called the 5' RACE reads through MiXCR, storing one row per CDR3 protein. The sample gives roughly 340,000 distinct CDR3 sequences, 20% to 25% of which show up once; 21% is in the top ten. Sequenced material: PBMCs or a T cell subset sorted from them (not recorded which). These receptors originate from a man younger than 35 who had mild COVID-19 (a few samples of this study predate the infection). Cell type and time point are not known.

The sample holds a few counts of this clonotype. The J gene is TRBJ1-5, the V gene TRBV20-1; D unresolved. The germline V gene has CDR1 DFQATT and CDR2 SNEGSKA (reference sequence). This CDR3 region has 14 residues. The V end was cut by 3 bases, the J end by 2 bases, with 11 bases between. CDR3 DNA sequence: TGCAGTGCTAGCTCCGCCCTCGGCAATCAGCCCCAGCATTTT. It specifies CSASSALGNQPQHF.

In its sample, this clonotype was seen many times. One junction end disagrees with the germline gene, perhaps due to a read error. This chain joins TRBV5-1 and TRBJ1-6; no definite D call. Germline-derived CDR1 and CDR2 are SGHRS and YFSETQ. The CDR3 is made up of 12 amino acids. The CDR3 coding sequence is TGTGCCAGCAGCTTGGGGAATTCACCCCTCCACTTT. It is translated as CASSLGNSPLHF.

The V call is TRBV7-9, the J call TRBJ1-5; unclear D gene. V was pared by 5 bases and J by 5 bases, with 10 bases between. Germline V gene data show CDR1 as SEHNR and CDR2 as FQNEAQ (reference sequence). The CDR3 spans 13 residues. The CDR3 nucleotides read TGTGCCAGCAGCCAGGACGGACATCAGCCCCAGCATTTT. This gives the protein CASSQDGHQPQHF.

The rearrangement joins TRBV10-3 to TRBJ1-1; D call uncertain. Germline loops: CDR1 ENHRY, CDR2 SYGVKD. Trimming shortened V by 7 bases and J by 5 bases, and 11 bases separated the two germline ends. This CDR3 region has 12 residues. The CDR3 DNA reads as TGTGCCATCAATTCCTATGGGACTGAAGCTTTCTTT. Translated, it gives CAINSYGTEAFF.

This clonotype has a handful of counts. This chain uses TRBV29-1 with TRBJ2-4; 7 bases match TRBD1. The CDR3 has 14 residues. Germline CDR1 reads SQVTM; CDR2 reads ANQGSEA. With 4 bases clipped from V and 0 bases from J, the junction kept 3 bases outside the gene matches. This chain's CDR3 is CSVGNRGAKNIQYF. CDR3 bases: TGCAGCGTTGGAAACAGGGGAGCCAAAAACATTCAGTACTTC.

The genes are TRBV20-1 and TRBJ1-2, with D maybe TRBD1 (6 bases). Germline CDR1 DFQATT, CDR2 SNEGSKA (reference sequence). V lost 5 bases, J lost 6 bases, and 10 bases lay in between. This CDR3 has 11 residues. CDR3 nucleotides: TGCAGTGCTGGGAGACAGGATGGCTACACCTTC. This codes for CSAGRQDGYTF.

The chain joins TRBV29-1 to TRBJ1-2; no firm D call. The V gene lost 6 bases and the J gene lost 7 bases, with 18 bases spanning the gap. CDR3 length: 13 amino acids. Germline-derived CDR1 and CDR2 are SQVTM and ANQGSEA. The chain's CDR3 is CSVVRGEGSGYTF. The CDR3, as DNA: TGCAGCGTAGTCCGAGGAGAAGGGTCTGGCTACACCTTC.

The table lists this clonotype with a few counts. The chain uses TRBV18 and TRBJ2-5; 7 bases align to TRBD1. The V segment lost 1 base and the J segment 1 base; nucleotides outside the gene matches: 15. The CDR3 spans 19 residues. The germline V gene has CDR1 KGHSH and CDR2 LQKENI. The CDR3 bases are TGTGCCAGCTCACCACGTTCAGCGTGGACAGGCGCAGTCCAAGAGACCCAGTACTTC. Encoded protein: CASSPRSAWTGAVQETQYF.